The 2 T cell receptor beta chains below all came from one sample that was sequenced in a study of CD8 T cells in ankylosing spondylitis (dated by TCRdb to 2016 to 2017). Preparation of the library involved 5' RACE. TCRdb lists the instrument as Illumina HiSeq 2500. The public sequencing data were trimmed at Q25 with fastp and processed into clonotypes with MiXCR by TCRdb, which kept only in-frame beta chains. Each entry is one CDR3 protein sequence, shown with its most common DNA and genes. Within this sample are around 540,000 distinct CDR3 sequences, with roughly 12% of them counted one time only. Together, the top ten hold under 7.5% of the sample. General conclusions and limits of the study: Blood from ankylosing spondylitis patients appeared to be characterized by a TCR beta motif made up of under ten highly homologous amino acid variants.

No antigen is known for these receptors. The source material was blood, either unsorted or a sorted T cell fraction (not recorded which). The receptor source for this set is a male donor with ankylosing spondylitis.

This clonotype was found a few times. The chain is built from TRBV7-9 and TRBJ2-5; 7 bases fit TRBD1. CDR3 length: 14 residues. V shed 4 bases, J shed 2 bases, and the junction held 4 bases outside the gene matches. Germline loops: CDR1 SEHNR, CDR2 FQNEAQ (reference sequence). The CDR3 sequence is CASSWAGGQETQYF. In nucleotides, the CDR3 is TGTGCCAGCAGCTGGGCAGGGGGTCAAGAGACCCAGTACTTC.

This clonotype was seen repeatedly, ten times or more. The V and J genes are TRBV20-1 and TRBJ2-1; 8 bases match TRBD2. This CDR3 comprises 14 residues. From germline, CDR1 is DFQATT and CDR2 SNEGSKA (reference sequence). V shed 5 bases, J shed 5 bases, and the junction held 8 bases outside the gene matches. CDR3 nucleotides: TGCAGTGCTCAAAAGACTAGCGCCAACAATGAGCAGTTCTTC. It yields the protein CSAQKTSANNEQFF.